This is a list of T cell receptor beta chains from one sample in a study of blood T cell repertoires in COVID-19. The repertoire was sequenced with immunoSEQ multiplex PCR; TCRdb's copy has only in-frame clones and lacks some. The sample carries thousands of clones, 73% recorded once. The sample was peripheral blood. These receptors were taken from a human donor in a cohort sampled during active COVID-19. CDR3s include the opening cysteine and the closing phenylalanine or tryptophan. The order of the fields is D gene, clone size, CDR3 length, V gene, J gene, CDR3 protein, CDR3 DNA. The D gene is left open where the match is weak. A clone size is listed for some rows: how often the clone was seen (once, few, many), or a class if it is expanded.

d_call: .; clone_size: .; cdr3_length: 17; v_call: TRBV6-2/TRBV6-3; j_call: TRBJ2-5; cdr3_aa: CASSYRLGGTYQETQYF; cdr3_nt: TGTGCCAGCAGTTACCGTCTTGGGGGGACTTACCAAGAGACCCAGTACTTC
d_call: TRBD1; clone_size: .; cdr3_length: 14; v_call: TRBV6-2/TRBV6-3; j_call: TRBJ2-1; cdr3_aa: CASSTGGPYNEQFF; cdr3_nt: TGTGCCAGCAGCACAGGGGGCCCCTACAATGAGCAGTTCTTC
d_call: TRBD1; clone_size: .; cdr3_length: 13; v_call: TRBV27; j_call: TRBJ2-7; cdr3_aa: CASSLGTVNEQYF; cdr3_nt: TGTGCCAGCAGTTTGGGGACAGTAAACGAGCAGTACTTC
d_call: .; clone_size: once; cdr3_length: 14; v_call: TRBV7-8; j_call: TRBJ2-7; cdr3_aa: CASSLWGSSYEQYF; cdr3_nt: TGTGCCAGCAGCTTATGGGGCTCATCCTACGAGCAGTACTTC
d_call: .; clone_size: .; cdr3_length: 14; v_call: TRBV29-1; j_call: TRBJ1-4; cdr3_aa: CSVVWEDPAGKLFF; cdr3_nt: TGCAGCGTCGTCTGGGAGGACCCCGCAGGAAAACTGTTTTTT
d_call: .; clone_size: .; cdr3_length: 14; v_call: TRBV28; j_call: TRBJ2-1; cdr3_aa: CASSRLATDNEQFF; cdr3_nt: TGTGCCAGCAGTAGGCTAGCTACCGACAATGAGCAGTTCTTC
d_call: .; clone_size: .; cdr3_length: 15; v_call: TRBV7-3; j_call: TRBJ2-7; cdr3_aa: CASSPERERLYEQYF; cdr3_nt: TGTGCCAGCAGTCCCGAGAGGGAACGTCTCTACGAGCAGTACTTC
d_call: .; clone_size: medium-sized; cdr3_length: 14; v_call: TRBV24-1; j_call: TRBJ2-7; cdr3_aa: CATSDSVLPWEQYF; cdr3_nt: TGTGCCACCAGTGATTCCGTACTACCCTGGGAGCAGTACTTC
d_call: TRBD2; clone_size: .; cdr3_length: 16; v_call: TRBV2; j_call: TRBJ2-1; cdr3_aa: CASRVGLAGIGNEQFF; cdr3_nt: TGTGCCAGCAGGGTCGGACTAGCGGGAATAGGCAATGAGCAGTTCTTC
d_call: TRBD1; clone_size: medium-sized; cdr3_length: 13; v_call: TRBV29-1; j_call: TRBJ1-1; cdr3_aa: CSVDETGDTEAFF; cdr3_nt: TGCAGCGTTGACGAGACAGGGGACACTGAAGCTTTCTTT
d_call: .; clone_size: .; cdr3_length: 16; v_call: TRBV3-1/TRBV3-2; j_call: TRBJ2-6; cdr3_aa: CASSRGTRVGANVLTF; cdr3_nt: TGTGCCAGCAGCCGTGGGACAAGGGTCGGGGCCAACGTCCTGACTTTC
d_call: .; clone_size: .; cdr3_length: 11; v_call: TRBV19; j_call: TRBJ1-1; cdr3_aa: CASSIRGEAFF; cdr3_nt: TGTGCCAGTAGTATCAGGGGAGAAGCTTTCTTT
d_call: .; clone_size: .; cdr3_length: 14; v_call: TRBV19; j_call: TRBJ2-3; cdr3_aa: CASTRSLAADTQYF; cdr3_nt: TGTGCCAGTACCCGAAGCCTCGCGGCAGATACGCAGTATTTT
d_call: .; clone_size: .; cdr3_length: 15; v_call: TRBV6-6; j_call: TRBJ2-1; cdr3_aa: CASKRRGFSYNEQFF; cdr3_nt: TGTGCCAGCAAGAGGCGGGGTTTTTCCTACAATGAGCAGTTCTTC
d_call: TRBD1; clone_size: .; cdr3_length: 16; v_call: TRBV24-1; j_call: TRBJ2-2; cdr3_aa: CATSDRGQGVSGELFF; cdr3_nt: TGTGCCACCAGTGATAGGGGACAGGGGGTATCCGGGGAGCTGTTTTTT
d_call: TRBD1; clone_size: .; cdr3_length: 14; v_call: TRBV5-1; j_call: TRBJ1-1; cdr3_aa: CASSAGTANTEAFF; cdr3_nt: TGCGCCAGCAGCGCCGGGACAGCTAACACTGAAGCTTTCTTT
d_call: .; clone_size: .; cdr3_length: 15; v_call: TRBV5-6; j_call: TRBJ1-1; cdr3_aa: CASSPDPTAYTEAFF; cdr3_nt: TGTGCCAGCAGCCCTGACCCGACAGCCTACACTGAAGCTTTCTTT
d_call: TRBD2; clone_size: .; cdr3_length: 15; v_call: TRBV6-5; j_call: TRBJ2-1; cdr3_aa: CASRVLPSGDNEQFF; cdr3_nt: TGTGCCAGCAGGGTCCTGCCTAGCGGGGACAATGAGCAGTTCTTC
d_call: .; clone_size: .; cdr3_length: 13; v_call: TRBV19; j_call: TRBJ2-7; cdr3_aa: CASSPGHKYEQYF; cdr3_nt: TGTGCCAGTAGCCCGGGACACAAATACGAGCAGTACTTC
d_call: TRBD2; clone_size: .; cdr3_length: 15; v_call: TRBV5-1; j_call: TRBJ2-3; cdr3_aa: CASTGVAGVVDTQYF; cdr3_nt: TGCGCCAGCACCGGTGTGGCGGGAGTTGTAGATACGCAGTATTTT
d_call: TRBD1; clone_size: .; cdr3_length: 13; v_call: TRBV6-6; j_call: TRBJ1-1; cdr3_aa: CASSSGQGGKAFF; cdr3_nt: TGTGCCAGCAGTTCAGGACAGGGGGGAAAAGCTTTCTTT
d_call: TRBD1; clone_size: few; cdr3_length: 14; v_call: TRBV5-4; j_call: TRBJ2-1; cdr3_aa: CASSKTGGADEQFF; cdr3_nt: TGTGCCAGCAGTAAGACAGGGGGCGCGGATGAGCAGTTCTTC
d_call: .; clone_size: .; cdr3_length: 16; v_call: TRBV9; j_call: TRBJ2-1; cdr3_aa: CARLPGVQGSYNEQFF; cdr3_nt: TGTGCCAGGTTACCCGGGGTCCAAGGCTCCTACAATGAGCAGTTCTTC
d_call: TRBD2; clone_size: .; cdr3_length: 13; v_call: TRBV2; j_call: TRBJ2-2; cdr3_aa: CAGLAGSVGELFF; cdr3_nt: TGTGCCGGTCTAGCGGGGTCCGTCGGGGAGCTGTTTTTT
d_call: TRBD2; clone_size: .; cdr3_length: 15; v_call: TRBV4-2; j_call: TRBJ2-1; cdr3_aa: CASSQLAGESNEQFF; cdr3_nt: TGTGCCAGCAGCCAACTAGCGGGAGAGTCCAATGAGCAGTTCTTC
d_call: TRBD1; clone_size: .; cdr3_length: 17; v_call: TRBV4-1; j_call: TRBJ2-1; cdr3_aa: CASSQGQFGQGINEQFF; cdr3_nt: TGCGCCAGCAGCCAAGGCCAATTTGGACAGGGAATTAATGAGCAGTTCTTC
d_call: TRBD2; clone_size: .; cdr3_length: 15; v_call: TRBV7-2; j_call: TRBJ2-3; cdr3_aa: CASRPSAGVTDTQYF; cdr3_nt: TGTGCCAGCAGACCCTCTGCGGGAGTCACAGATACGCAGTATTTT
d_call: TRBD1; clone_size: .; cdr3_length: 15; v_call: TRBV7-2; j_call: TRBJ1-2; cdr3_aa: CASSSDRGTNYGYTF; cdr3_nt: TGTGCCAGCAGCTCTGACAGGGGCACTAACTATGGCTACACCTTC
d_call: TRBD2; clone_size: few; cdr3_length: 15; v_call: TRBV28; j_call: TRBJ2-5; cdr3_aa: CASSQLAGGAQTQYF; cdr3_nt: TGTGCCAGCAGCCAACTAGCGGGAGGGGCGCAGACCCAGTACTTC
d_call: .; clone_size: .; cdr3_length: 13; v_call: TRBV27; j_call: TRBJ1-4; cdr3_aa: CASSDSFWEKLFF; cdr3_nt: TGTGCCAGCAGTGACAGTTTTTGGGAAAAACTGTTTTTT
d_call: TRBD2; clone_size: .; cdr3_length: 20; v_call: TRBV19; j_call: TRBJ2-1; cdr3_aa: CASRTTGTSGPKPPYNEQFF; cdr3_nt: TGTGCCAGTCGGACTACCGGGACTAGCGGACCAAAACCCCCTTACAATGAGCAGTTCTTC
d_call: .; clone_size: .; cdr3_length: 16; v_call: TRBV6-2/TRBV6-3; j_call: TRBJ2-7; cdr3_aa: CASSYNGQGRRNEQYF; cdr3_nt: TGTGCCAGCAGTTACAATGGGCAGGGGAGAAGGAACGAGCAGTACTTC
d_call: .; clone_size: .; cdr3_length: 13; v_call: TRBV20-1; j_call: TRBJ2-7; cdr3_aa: CSASRTVRDEQYF; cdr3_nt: TGCAGTGCTAGTAGAACGGTGCGGGACGAGCAGTACTTC
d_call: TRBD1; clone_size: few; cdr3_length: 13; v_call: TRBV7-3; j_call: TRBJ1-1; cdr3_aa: CASSAGGRTEAFF; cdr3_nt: TGTGCCAGCAGCGCAGGGGGGCGTACTGAAGCTTTCTTT